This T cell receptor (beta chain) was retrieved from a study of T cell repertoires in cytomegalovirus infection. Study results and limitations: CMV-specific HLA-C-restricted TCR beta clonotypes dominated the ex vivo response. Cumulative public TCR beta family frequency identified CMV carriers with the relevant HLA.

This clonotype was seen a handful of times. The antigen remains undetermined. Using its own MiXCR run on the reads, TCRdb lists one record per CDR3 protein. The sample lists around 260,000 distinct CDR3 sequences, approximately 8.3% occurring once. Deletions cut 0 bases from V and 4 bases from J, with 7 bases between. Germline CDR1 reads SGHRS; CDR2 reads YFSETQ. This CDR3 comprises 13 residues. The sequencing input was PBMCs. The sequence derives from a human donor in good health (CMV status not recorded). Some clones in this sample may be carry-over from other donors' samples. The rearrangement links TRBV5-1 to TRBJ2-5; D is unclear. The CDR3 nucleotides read TGCGCCAGCAGCTTGGTCGGGTCAGAGACCCAGTACTTC. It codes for CASSLVGSETQYF.